This T cell receptor (beta chain) was documented in a study of blood T cell repertoires in COVID-19. Concerning this clone itself: In the same sample, other DNA sequences code for this CDR3.

This table comes from immunoSEQ multiplex PCR, and its TCRdb copy is limited to in-frame clones, with some not included. The sample has roughly 250,000 clones; around 86% are singletons. CDR3 size: 15 residues. Deletions cut 1 base from V and 0 bases from J, with 4 bases between. Germline CDR1 is SEHNR and CDR2 is FQNEAQ (reference sequence). This chain uses TRBV7-9 with TRBJ1-6, with D uncertain. The source material was peripheral blood. This TCR was recovered from a woman aged 60-75 years with active or convalescent COVID-19. The CDR3 coding sequence is TGTGCCAGCAGCTTAGGCAGCTCCTATAATTCACCCCTCCACTTT. Protein product: CASSLGSSYNSPLHF.